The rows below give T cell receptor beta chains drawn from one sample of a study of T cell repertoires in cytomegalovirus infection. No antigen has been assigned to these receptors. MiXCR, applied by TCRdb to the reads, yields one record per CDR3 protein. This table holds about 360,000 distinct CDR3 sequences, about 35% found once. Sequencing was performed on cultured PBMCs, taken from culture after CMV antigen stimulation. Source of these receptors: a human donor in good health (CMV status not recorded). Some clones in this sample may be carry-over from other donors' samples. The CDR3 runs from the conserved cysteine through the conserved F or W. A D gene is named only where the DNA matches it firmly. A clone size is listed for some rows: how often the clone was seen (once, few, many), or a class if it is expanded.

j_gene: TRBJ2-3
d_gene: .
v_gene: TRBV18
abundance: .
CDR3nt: TGTGCCAGCTCACCTTTCGACCTCGGAACCCGCACAGATACGCAGTATTTT
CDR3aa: CASSPFDLGTRTDTQYF

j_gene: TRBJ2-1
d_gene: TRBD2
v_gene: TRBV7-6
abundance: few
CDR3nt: TGTGCCAGCAGCCCGCAGACTAGCGGGAGGGCCAATGAGCAGTTCTTC
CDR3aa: CASSPQTSGRANEQFF

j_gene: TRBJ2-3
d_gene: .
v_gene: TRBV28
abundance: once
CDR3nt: TGTGCCAGCAGTTTCCGGGGGCTGTCCACAGATACGCAGTATTTT
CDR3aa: CASSFRGLSTDTQYF

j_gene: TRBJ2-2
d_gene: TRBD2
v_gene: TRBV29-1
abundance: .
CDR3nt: TGCAGCGTTGGAGCCGGGACTAGCGGCACCGGGGAGCTGTTTTTT
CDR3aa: CSVGAGTSGTGELFF

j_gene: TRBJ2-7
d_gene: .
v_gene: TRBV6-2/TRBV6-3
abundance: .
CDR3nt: TGTGCCAGCAGTTACGAAGACGAGCAGTACTTC
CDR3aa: CASSYEDEQYF

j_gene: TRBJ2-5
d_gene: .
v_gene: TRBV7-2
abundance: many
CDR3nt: TGTGCCAGCAGCTTAAGGCGGGAAGAGACCCAGTACTTC
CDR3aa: CASSLRREETQYF

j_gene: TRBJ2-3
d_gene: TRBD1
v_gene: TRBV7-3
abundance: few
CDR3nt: TGTGCCAGCAGCGATGGGACAGGGGGCCTCGGTGATACGCAGTATTTT
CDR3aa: CASSDGTGGLGDTQYF

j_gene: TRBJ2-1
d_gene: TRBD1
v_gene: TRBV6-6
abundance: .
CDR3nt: TGTGCCAGCAGGGACGCGGGACAGGGGTCCTACAATGAGCAGTTCTTC
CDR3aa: CASRDAGQGSYNEQFF

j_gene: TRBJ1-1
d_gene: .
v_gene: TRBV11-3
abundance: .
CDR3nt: TGTGCCAGCAGCTTAGAAATACAGGACACTGAAGCTTTCTTT
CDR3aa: CASSLEIQDTEAFF

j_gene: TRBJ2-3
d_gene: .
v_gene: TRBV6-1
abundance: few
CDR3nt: TGTGCCAGCAGTGGCGTATGGATAGTGACAGATACGCAGTATTTT
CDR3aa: CASSGVWIVTDTQYF

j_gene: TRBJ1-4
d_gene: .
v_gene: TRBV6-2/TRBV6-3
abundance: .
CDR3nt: TGTGCCAGCAGTTCCCAACAGGGAGGAGGCGAAAAACTGTTTTTT
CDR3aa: CASSSQQGGGEKLFF

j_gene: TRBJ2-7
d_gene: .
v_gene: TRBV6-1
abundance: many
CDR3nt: TGTGCCAGCAGTAGACCCCTCGAGCAGTACTTC
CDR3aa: CASSRPLEQYF

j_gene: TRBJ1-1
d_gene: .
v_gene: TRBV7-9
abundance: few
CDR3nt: TGTGCCAGCAGCTTAGCTGATTCAGTGTTGGCTGAAGCTTTCTTT
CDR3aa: CASSLADSVLAEAFF

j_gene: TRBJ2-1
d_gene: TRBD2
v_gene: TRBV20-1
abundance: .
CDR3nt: TGCAGTGCTAGAGCCGCGGGACTAGCGGGATGGACCCCGAGGGGCAATGAGCAGTTCTTC
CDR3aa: CSARAAGLAGWTPRGNEQFF

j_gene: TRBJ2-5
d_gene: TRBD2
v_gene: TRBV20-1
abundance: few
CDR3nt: TGCAGTGCTAGTCTTCGGGGGGGTTTAGAGACCCAGTACTTC
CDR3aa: CSASLRGGLETQYF

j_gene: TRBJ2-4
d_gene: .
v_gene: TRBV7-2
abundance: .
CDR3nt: TGTGCCAGCAGCCCTGGAGGGAGGAGTAACATTCAGTACTTC
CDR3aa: CASSPGGRSNIQYF

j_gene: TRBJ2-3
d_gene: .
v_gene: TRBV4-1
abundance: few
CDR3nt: TGCGCCAGCAGCCAAGATCGTGGAGCATTCACAGATACGCAGTATTTT
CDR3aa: CASSQDRGAFTDTQYF

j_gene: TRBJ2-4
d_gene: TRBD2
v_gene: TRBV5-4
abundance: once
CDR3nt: TGTGCCAGCAGCCCGGCCGGGACTAGCTACCCGAACAAAAACATTCAGTACTTC
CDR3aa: CASSPAGTSYPNKNIQYF

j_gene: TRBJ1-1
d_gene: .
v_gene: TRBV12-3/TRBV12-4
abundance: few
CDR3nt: TGTGCCAGCAGTTTGCCCCAATTGAAAGCTTTCTTT
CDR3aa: CASSLPQLKAFF

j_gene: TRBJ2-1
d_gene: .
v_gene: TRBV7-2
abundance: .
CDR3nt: TGTGCCAGCAGCTTAGTCGCGGTCTCCGACAATGAGCAGTTCTTC
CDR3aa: CASSLVAVSDNEQFF

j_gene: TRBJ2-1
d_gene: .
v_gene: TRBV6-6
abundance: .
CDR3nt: TGTGCCAGCAGTTACTCAGGGGCCGGCTCCTACAATGAGCAGTTCTTC
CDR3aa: CASSYSGAGSYNEQFF

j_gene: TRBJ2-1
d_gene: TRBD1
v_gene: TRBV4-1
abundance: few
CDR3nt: TGCGCCAGCAGCCAAGATCCTTTTCCGACAGGGACAACCTACAATGAGCAGTTCTTC
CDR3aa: CASSQDPFPTGTTYNEQFF

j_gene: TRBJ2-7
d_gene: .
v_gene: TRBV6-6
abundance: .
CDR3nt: TGTGCCAGCAGTCCGGGACCCAATCCCTACGAGCAGTACTTC
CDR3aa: CASSPGPNPYEQYF

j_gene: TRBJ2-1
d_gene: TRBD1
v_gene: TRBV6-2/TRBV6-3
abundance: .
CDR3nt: TGTGCCAGCAGTTACCTACGGGACAGGGCTAGCTCCTACAATGAGCAGTTCTTC
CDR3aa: CASSYLRDRASSYNEQFF

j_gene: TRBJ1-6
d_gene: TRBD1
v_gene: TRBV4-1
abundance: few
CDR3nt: TGCGCCAGCAGCCCAACCGGGACAGGGATCGGGGATTCACCCCTCCACTTT
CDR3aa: CASSPTGTGIGDSPLHF

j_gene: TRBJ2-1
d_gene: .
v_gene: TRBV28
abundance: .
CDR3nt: TGTGCCAGCAGTTTCCGTCCCATGTGGGCTATGGGTAACAATGAGCAGTTCTTC
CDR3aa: CASSFRPMWAMGNNEQFF

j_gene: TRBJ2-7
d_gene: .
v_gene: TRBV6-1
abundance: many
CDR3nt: TGTGCCAGCAGGGCCGGGACCCTCACCGAGCAGTACTTC
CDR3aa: CASRAGTLTEQYF

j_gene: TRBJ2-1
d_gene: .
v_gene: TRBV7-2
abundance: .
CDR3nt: TGTGCCAGCAGCTTCATCTCATCCGAGCAGTTCTTC
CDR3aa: CASSFISSEQFF

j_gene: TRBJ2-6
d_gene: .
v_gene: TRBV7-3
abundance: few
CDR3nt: TGTGCCAGCAGCTTAGGCGCGATCTCTGGGGCCAACGTCCTGACTTTC
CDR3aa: CASSLGAISGANVLTF

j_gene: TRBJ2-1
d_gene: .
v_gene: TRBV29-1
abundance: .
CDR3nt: TGCAGCGTTGGGGCGGAATCCTACAATGAGCAGTTCTTC
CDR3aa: CSVGAESYNEQFF

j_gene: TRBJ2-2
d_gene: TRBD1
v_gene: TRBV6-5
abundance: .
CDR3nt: TGTGCCGCCCAACAGGGGGTGGCTTCCGGGGAGCTGTTTTTT
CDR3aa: CAAQQGVASGELFF

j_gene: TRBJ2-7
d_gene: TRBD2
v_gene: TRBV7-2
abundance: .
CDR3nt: TGTGCCACCGGGTGGGAGGGCCGTTACGAGCAGTACTTC
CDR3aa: CATGWEGRYEQYF

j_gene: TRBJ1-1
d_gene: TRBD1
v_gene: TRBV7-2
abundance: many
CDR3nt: TGTGCCAGCAGCGCTGGACAGGGGTTTAACACTGAAGCTTTCTTT
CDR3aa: CASSAGQGFNTEAFF

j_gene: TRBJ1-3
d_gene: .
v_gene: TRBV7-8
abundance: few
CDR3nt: TGTGCCAGCAGCTTCTTTTCGGCAGCCCGCTCTGGAAACACCATATATTTT
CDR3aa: CASSFFSAARSGNTIYF

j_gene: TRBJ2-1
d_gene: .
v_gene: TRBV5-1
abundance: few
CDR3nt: TGCGCCAGTGGGGATTACAATGAGCAGTTCTTC
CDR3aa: CASGDYNEQFF

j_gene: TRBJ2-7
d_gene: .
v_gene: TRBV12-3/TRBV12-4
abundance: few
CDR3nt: TGTGCCAGCCTCCCCCCCGCGTCGTACGAGCAGTACTTC
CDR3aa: CASLPPASYEQYF

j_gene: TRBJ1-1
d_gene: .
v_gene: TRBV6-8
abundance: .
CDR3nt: TGTGCCAGCATTACGCGGGGGAACACTGAAGCTTTCTTT
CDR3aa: CASITRGNTEAFF

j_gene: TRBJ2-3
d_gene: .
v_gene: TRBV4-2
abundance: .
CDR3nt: TGTGCCAGCAGCCAAGATTGGACCTCAGATACGCAGTATTTT
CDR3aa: CASSQDWTSDTQYF

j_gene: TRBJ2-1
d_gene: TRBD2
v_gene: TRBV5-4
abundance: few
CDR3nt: TGTGCCAGCAGCCACAAGGGACTAGCGGACAATGAGCAGTTCTTC
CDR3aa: CASSHKGLADNEQFF

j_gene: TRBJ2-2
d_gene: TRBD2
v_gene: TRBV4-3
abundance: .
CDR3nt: TGCGCCAGCAGCCAAGGGGCTAGCGGGAGTTGGGCGAACACCGGGGAGCTGTTTTTT
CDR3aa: CASSQGASGSWANTGELFF

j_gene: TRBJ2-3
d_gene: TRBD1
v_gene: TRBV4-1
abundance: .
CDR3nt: TGCGCCAGCAGCCGAGAGAACCCGGGACAGGGGACAGATACGCAGTATTTT
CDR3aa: CASSRENPGQGTDTQYF

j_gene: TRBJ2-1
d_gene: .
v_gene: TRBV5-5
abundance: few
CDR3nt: TGTGCCAGCAGCCGGGACGGCCAAAGCAATGAGCAGTTCTTC
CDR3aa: CASSRDGQSNEQFF

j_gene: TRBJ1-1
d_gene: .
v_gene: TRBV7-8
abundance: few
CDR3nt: TGTGCCAGCAGCTTAATCAGAAACTCGAACACTGAAGCTTTCTTT
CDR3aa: CASSLIRNSNTEAFF

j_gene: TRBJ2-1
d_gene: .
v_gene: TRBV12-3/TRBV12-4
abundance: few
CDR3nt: TGTGCCAGCAGAGGACTAGGGGGCTACAATGAGCAGTTCTTC
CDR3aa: CASRGLGGYNEQFF

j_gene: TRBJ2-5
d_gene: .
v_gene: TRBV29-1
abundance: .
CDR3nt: TGCAGCGCCGGGCAGGCGATGGAGACCCAGTACTTC
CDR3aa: CSAGQAMETQYF

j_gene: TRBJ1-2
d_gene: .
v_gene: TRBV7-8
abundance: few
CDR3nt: TGTGCCAGCAGCTTAGCAAAGGGCCGTCTGGAGGACTATGGCTACACCTTC
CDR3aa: CASSLAKGRLEDYGYTF

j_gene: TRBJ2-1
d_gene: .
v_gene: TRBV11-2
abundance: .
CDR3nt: TGTGCCAGCAGCCCGACCCGGACACTCAAGGCGGATGGGCAGTTCTTC
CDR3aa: CASSPTRTLKADGQFF

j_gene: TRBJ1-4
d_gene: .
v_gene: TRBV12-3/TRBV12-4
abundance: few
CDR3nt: TGTGCCAGCAGTTTTGACGGCGAGAATGAAAAACTGTTTTTT
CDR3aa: CASSFDGENEKLFF

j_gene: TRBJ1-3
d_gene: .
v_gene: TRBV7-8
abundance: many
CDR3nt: TGTGCCAGCAGCTTACCCTGGGAGGCCGGAAACACCATATATTTT
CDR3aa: CASSLPWEAGNTIYF

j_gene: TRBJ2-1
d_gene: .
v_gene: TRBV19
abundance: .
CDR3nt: TGTGCCAGTAGTCTTTCCGGGCCTGACTACAATGAGCAGTTCTTC
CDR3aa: CASSLSGPDYNEQFF

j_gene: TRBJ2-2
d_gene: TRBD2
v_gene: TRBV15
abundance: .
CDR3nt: TGTGCCACCAGCAGAGATAAGGGGACTAGCGGGAGAGGGTCCGGGGAGCTGTTTTTT
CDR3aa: CATSRDKGTSGRGSGELFF

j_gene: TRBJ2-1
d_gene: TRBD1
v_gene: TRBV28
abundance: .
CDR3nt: TGTGCCAGCAGTTTATCCTGGGACAGGGGGCATGAGCAGTTCTTC
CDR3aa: CASSLSWDRGHEQFF

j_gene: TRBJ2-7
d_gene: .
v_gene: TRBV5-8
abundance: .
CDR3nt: TGTGCCAGCAGCTCTGGCCCTGGATACGAGCAGTACTTC
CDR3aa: CASSSGPGYEQYF

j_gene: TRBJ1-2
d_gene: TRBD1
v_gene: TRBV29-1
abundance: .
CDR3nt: TGCAGCGTGGCAGGGGGGGCCTATGGCTACACCTTC
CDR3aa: CSVAGGAYGYTF

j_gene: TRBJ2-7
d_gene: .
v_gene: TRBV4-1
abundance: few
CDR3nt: TGCGCCAGCAGCCAAGAGTCCAGGGTAGGCGAGCAGTACTTC
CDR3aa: CASSQESRVGEQYF

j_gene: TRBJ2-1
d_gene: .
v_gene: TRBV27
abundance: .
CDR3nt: TGTGCCAGCAGTTTTAGCGGCCTGGGGAATGAGCAGTTCTTC
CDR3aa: CASSFSGLGNEQFF

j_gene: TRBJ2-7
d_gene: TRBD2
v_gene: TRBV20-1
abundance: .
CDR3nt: TGCAGTGCTCCCAAAAGCGGGAGCTCCTACGAGCAGTACTTC
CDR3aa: CSAPKSGSSYEQYF

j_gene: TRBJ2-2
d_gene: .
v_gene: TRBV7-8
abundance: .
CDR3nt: TGTGCCAGCAGCTTAACGGGACTTGTCACCGGGGAGCTGTTTTTT
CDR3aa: CASSLTGLVTGELFF

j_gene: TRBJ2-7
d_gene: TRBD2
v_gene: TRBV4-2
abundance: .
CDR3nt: TGTGCCAGCAGCCAATTCCTAGCGGGAGACTACGAGCAGTACTTC
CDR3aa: CASSQFLAGDYEQYF

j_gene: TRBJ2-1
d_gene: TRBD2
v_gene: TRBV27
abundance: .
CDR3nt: TGTGCCAGCAGTTTATCGAGCGGGAACAATTACAATGAGCAGTTCTTC
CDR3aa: CASSLSSGNNYNEQFF